The T cell receptor beta chain described here comes from a study of blood T cell repertoires in COVID-19. V lost 4 bases, J lost 3 bases, and 8 bases stayed unmatched. The CDR3 has 15 residues. CDR1 is SGHRS, CDR2 YFSETQ, per germline. Per the original methods: Counts of nucleated cells, estimated from reference gene primer amplification, were obtained. Sequenced by immunoSEQ multiplex PCR; TCRdb stores in-frame clones only, minus some. V, J and clone size are taken as reported in that table, and D and trimming were inferred from the DNA itself. The data contain tens of thousands of clones, about 88% of them singletons.

What was sequenced was peripheral blood. The TCR sequence derives from a man aged 35 to 55 with active COVID-19. This chain connects TRBV5-1 to TRBJ1-2, with 8 bases identical to TRBD1. The CDR3: CASSDGQGGYYGYTF. The CDR3, as DNA: TGCGCCAGCAGCGACGGACAGGGAGGCTACTATGGCTACACCTTC. Based on the CDR3 plus reference TRBV5-1 and TRBJ1-2, the full variable domain is KAGVTQTPRYLIKTRGQQVTLSCSPISGHRSVSWYQQTPGQGLQFLFEYFSETQRNKGNFPGRFSGRQFSNSRSEMNVSTLELGDSALYLCASSDGQGGYYGYTFGSGTRLTVV.